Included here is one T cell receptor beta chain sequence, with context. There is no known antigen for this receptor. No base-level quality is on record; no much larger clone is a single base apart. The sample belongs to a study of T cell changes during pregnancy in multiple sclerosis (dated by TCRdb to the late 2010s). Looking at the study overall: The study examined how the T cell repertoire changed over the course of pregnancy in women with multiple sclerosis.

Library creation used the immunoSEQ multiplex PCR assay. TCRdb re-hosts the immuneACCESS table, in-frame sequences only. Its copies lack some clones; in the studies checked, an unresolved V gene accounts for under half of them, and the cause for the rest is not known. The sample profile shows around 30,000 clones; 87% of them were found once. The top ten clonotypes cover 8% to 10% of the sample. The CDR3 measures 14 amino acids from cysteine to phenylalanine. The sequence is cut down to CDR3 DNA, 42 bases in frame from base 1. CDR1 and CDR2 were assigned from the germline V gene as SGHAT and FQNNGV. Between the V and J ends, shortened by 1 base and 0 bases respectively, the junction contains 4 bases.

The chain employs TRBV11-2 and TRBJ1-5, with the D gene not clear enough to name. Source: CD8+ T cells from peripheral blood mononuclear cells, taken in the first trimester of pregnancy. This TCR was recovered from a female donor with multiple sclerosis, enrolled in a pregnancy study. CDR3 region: CASSLGGSNQPQHF. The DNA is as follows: TGTGCCAGCAGCTTAGGAGGTAGCAATCAGCCCCAGCATTTT. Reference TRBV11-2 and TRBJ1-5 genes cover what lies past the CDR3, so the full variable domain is EAGVAQSPRYKIIEKRQSVAFWCNPISGHATLYWYQQILGQGPKLLIQFQNNGVVDDSQLPKDRFSAERLKGVDSTLKIQPAKLEDSAVYLCASSLGGSNQPQHFGDGTRLSIL.